One and the same sample provided the 18 T cell receptor beta chains below, sequenced in a study of a mutant IDH1 vaccine in newly diagnosed glioma. Assay: immunoSEQ multiplex PCR; the TCRdb copy retains only in-frame clones and omits some. The sample consists of tens of thousands of clones, around 80% of them appearing once. Time point here: baseline, week 1 (first vaccination visit). The treatment: pre-vaccination baseline after standard-of-care therapy. Sequenced here: PBMCs, sampled from a glioma patient treated with radiotherapy, temozolomide or both. The origin of the receptors is a man between 35 and 55 years old with glioma. Some clones in this sample may be carry-over from other donors' samples.

The V gene is TRBV4-2, the J gene TRBJ1-1; D not certain. Germline V gene sequence: CDR1 LGHNA, CDR2 YNFKEQ. V lost 3 bases to trimming and J lost 0 bases, with 20 bases between them. The CDR3 extends over 18 amino acids. CDR3 sequence: CASSHPPRQEHLNTEAFF. CDR3 DNA: TGTGCCAGCAGCCACCCACCGCGGCAGGAGCACCTGAACACTGAAGCTTTCTTT.

The rearrangement uses TRBV2 and TRBJ2-5, with 8 positions matching TRBD1. TRBJ2-7 explains the end of the DNA better; the J call may be wrong. Germline CDR1 and CDR2: SNHLY and FYNNEI. CDR3 length equals 16 residues. CDR3 DNA: TGTGCCAGCAGTGGGGACAGGAAAAAAGGGGTTTACGAGCAGTACTTC. It specifies CASSGDRKKGVYEQYF.

The rearrangement joins TRBV4-1 to TRBJ1-2; a weak D match, TRBD1 (5 bases). This CDR3 spans 16 amino acids. Trimming took off 0 bases at V and 4 bases at J, with 15 bases between the two ends. Germline V gene lookup returns CDR1 MGHRA and CDR2 YSYEKL. CDR3: CASSQDRAGPGYGYTF. For the CDR3, the DNA is TGCGCCAGCAGCCAAGATCGTGCGGGGCCCGGCTATGGCTACACCTTC.

The V and J genes are TRBV5-1 and TRBJ1-1; the D is unclear. The CDR3 has 15 amino acids. The V end was cut by 4 bases, the J end by 0 bases, with 13 bases between. Germline loops: CDR1 SGHRS, CDR2 YFSETQ. The CDR3 DNA is TGCGCCAGCAGCCGAGAGCCCACCATGAACACTGAAGCTTTCTTT. Encoded protein: CASSREPTMNTEAFF.

The rearrangement links TRBV29-1 to TRBJ2-5; D call uncertain. Per the germline V gene, CDR1 is SQVTM and CDR2 is ANQGSEA. Between the trimmed V and J ends, which lost 2 bases and 5 bases, there was a span of 15 bases. The CDR3 runs to 14 residues. The CDR3 sequence is CSVEQETIGETQYF. The CDR3 DNA reads TGCAGCGTTGAACAAGAGACGATCGGGGAGACCCAGTACTTC.

This clone has just one count. The rearrangement links TRBV14 to TRBJ2-1; TRBD2 matches at 9 bases. CDR1 SGHDN and CDR2 FVKESK come from the germline V gene. With V trimmed by 5 bases and J by 8 bases, 10 bases remained unmatched. This CDR3 is built from 15 residues. The CDR3 region has the DNA TGTGCCAGCAGCTGGTCGGCTAGCGGGGCCCATGAGCAGTTCTTC. This sequence encodes CASSWSASGAHEQFF.

This clone was counted ten times or more. The chain carries TRBV6-5 and TRBJ1-1; TRBD1 matches at 9 bases. V shed 5 bases and J 4 bases; nucleotides not matched to a gene: 2. This CDR3 has 13 residues. CDR1 MNHEY and CDR2 SVGAGI come from the germline V gene. CDR3 sequence: CASSLQGATEAFF. The DNA of the CDR3 is TGTGCCAGCAGTCTACAGGGGGCCACTGAAGCTTTCTTT.

This chain joins TRBV9 and TRBJ1-2, with TRBD1 identical over 9 bases. Trimming removed 0 bases from V and 5 bases from J; junction bases left unmatched: 11. The CDR3 is 17 amino acids. Germline V CDR1 and CDR2: SGDLS, YYNGEE. CDR3 in amino acids: CASSVDSGQGFGYGYTF. DNA for the CDR3: TGTGCCAGCAGCGTAGATTCTGGACAGGGGTTTGGATATGGCTACACCTTC.

The chain recombines TRBV2 with TRBJ1-6; D is unclear. The CDR3 is 13 amino acids. Germline assignment: CDR1 SNHLY and CDR2 FYNNEI. Trimming left V 5 bases short and J 7 bases short, with 9 bases between. CDR3 coding DNA: TGTGCCAGCAGTTCCTTGGGGAATTCACCCCTCCACTTT. Its protein is CASSSLGNSPLHF. Combining the CDR3 with reference TRBV2 and TRBJ1-6 gives the whole variable domain EPEVTQTPSHQVTQMGQEVILRCVPISNHLYFYWYRQILGQKVEFLVSFYNNEISEKSEIFDDQFSVERPDGSNFTLKIRSTKLEDSAMYFCASSSLGNSPLHFGNGTRLTVT.

V gene TRBV2 combines with J gene TRBJ1-6, with D unclear. Germline V gene lookup returns CDR1 SNHLY and CDR2 FYNNEI. This CDR3 comprises 14 residues. The ends were cut back, 6 bases at V and 0 bases at J, with 6 bases in the middle. CDR3 sequence (DNA): TGTGCCAGCAGACGGAGCTCCTATAATTCACCCCTCCACTTT. Its protein is CASRRSSYNSPLHF.

The rearrangement uses TRBV29-1 and TRBJ1-1; no definite D call. The CDR3 contains 15 residues. Trimming removed 4 bases from V and 0 bases from J, with 15 bases in between. Germline CDR1 is SQVTM and CDR2 is ANQGSEA. CDR3: CSVVNAGRLNTEAFF. Written as DNA, the CDR3 is TGCAGCGTTGTTAACGCGGGTCGCCTGAACACTGAAGCTTTCTTT.

This clone has a handful of counts. In the same sample, other DNA sequences code for this CDR3. This sequence joins TRBV5-1 and TRBJ1-1; the D gene is possibly TRBD1 (6 bases). Germline V CDR1 and CDR2: SGHRS, YFSETQ. The CDR3 length is 13 residues. Trimming took 2 bases from V and 4 from J, leaving 9 bases between them. The CDR3 coding sequence is TGCGCCAGCAGCTTAAGGGGGGGCACTGAAGCTTTCTTT. Protein sequence: CASSLRGGTEAFF.

The CDR3 DNA follows: TGTGCCAGCAGAATCGAGCTCGAGCATTCACCCCTCCACTTT. Its protein product is CASRIELEHSPLHF. The V call is TRBV2, the J call TRBJ1-6; D gene unclear. There are 14 residues in the CDR3. The germline gives CDR1 SNHLY, CDR2 FYNNEI. Trimming took off 6 bases at V and 8 bases at J, with 14 bases between the two ends. Complete variable domain (other parts from reference TRBV2 and TRBJ1-6): EPEVTQTPSHQVTQMGQEVILRCVPISNHLYFYWYRQILGQKVEFLVSFYNNEISEKSEIFDDQFSVERPDGSNFTLKIRSTKLEDSAMYFCASRIELEHSPLHFGNGTRLTVT.

This rearrangement joins TRBV6-5 to TRBJ2-7; either TRBD1 or TRBD2 may supply D (7 bases each). Trimming took 6 bases from V and 9 from J, leaving 15 bases between them. This CDR3 comprises 12 residues. Looked up from germline, CDR1 is MNHEY and CDR2 is SVGAGI. The CDR3 sequence: CASSQGGRGQYF. CDR3 in DNA: TGTGCCAGCAGCCAGGGGGGGCGGGGGCAGTACTTC.

V usage is TRBV6-5 and J usage is TRBJ1-6, with 10 bases identical to TRBD1. The CDR3 extends over 16 amino acids. Germline values: CDR1 MNHEY, CDR2 SVGAGI. V dropped 3 bases and J dropped 10; count of bases not matched to a gene: 9. The DNA for the CDR3 is TGTGCCAGCAGTTATGGTTGGGGGACAGGGGAGTCACCCCTCCACTTT. It encodes CASSYGWGTGESPLHF.

The chain employs TRBV29-1 and TRBJ2-3; 8 positions agree with TRBD1. Unmatched junction bases numbered 10, after V lost 1 base and J lost 7 bases. Per the germline V gene, CDR1 is SQVTM and CDR2 is ANQGSEA. The CDR3 spans 15 residues. CDR3 residues: CSVEGKPDRGYTQYF. Written as DNA, the CDR3 is TGCAGCGTTGAAGGGAAGCCTGACAGGGGATATACGCAGTATTTT.

This clone appeared once. This chain connects TRBV29-1 to TRBJ2-2; 8 bases fit TRBD2. The germline V gene encodes CDR1 SQVTM and CDR2 ANQGSEA. The CDR3 is made up of 14 amino acids. Trimming removed 7 bases from V and 2 bases from J; junction bases left unmatched: 6. The CDR3 region has the DNA TGCAGCGCCATCGGGGGGGTTAACACCGGGGAGCTGTTTTTT. It encodes CSAIGGVNTGELFF.

The chain combines TRBV2 with TRBJ1-5; 7 nucleotides match TRBD1. The CDR3 totals 14 residues. V shed 6 bases and J 0 bases; nucleotides not matched to a gene: 2. The germline gives CDR1 SNHLY, CDR2 FYNNEI. CDR3 sequence reads: CASRGTDSNQPQHF. The CDR3 coding sequence is TGTGCCAGCAGAGGGACAGATAGCAATCAGCCCCAGCATTTT.